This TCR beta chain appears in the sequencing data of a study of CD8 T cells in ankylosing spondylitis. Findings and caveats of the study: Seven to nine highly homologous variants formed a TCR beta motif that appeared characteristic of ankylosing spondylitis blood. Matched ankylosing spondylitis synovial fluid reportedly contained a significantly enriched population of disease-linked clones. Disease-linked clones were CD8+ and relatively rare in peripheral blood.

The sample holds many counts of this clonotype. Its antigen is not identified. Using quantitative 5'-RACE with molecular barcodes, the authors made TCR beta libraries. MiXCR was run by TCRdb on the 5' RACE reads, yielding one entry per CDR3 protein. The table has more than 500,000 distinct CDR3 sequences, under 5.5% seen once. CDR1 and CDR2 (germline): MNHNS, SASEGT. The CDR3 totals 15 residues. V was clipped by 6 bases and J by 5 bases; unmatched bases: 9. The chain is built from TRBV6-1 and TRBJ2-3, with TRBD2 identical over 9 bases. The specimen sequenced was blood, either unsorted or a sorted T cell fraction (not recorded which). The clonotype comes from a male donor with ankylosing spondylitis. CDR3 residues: CASSLRSGGGDTQYF. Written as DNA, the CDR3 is TGTGCCAGCAGCCTCCGTAGCGGGGGCGGAGATACGCAGTATTTT.